These T cell receptor beta chains were read from a single sample in a study of identifying expanded T cells in peripheral blood. Generated by immunoSEQ multiplex PCR, the TCRdb table keeps only in-frame clones and is missing some. The data show about 81,000 clones, with roughly 84% seen just once and around a fifth held by the top ten. The sequencing input was blood. The receptor set was obtained from a person between 18 and 70 years old in good health. Each CDR3 is given with its conserved first and last residue. The D gene is left open where the match is weak. Clone size is stated in some rows and not others, as once, few, many or a class when expanded.

abundance | d_gene | j_gene | len | v_gene | CDR3aa | CDR3nt
. | TRBD2 | TRBJ2-3 | 19 | TRBV4-1 | CASSHPTISTSGRTDTQYF | TGCGCCAGCAGCCACCCCACAATTTCGACTAGCGGGAGGACAGATACGCAGTATTTT
once | TRBD1 | TRBJ1-4 | 13 | TRBV19 | CATRTGINEKLFF | TGTGCCACTAGGACAGGGATAAATGAAAAACTGTTTTTT
. | TRBD2 | TRBJ2-1 | 17 | TRBV28 | CASSPPGLAGGRGEQFF | TGTGCCAGCAGTCCACCCGGACTAGCGGGAGGGAGGGGGGAGCAGTTCTTC
. | . | TRBJ2-7 | 16 | TRBV19 | CASSMAGGQSSYEQYF | TGTGCCAGTAGTATGGCGGGCGGTCAGAGCTCCTACGAGCAGTACTTC
. | TRBD1 | TRBJ1-5 | 16 | TRBV19 | CASSISTGKSNQPQHF | TGTGCCAGTAGTATCTCGACAGGGAAAAGCAATCAGCCCCAGCATTTT
. | TRBD1 | TRBJ2-7 | 14 | TRBV28 | CASRIPGGTYEQYF | TGTGCCAGCAGAATCCCAGGGGGTACCTACGAGCAGTACTTC
many | . | TRBJ1-5 | 15 | TRBV4-3 | CASSQGIGGNQPQHF | TGCGCCAGCAGCCAAGGGATTGGCGGGAATCAGCCCCAGCATTTT
. | TRBD2 | TRBJ2-1 | 16 | TRBV4-3 | CASSQEGGIRDNEQFF | TGCGCCAGCAGCCAAGAGGGAGGGATTCGGGACAATGAGCAGTTCTTC
. | . | TRBJ1-3 | 15 | TRBV6-1 | CASSEGPEPGNTIYF | TGTGCCAGCAGTGAAGGGCCAGAGCCTGGAAACACCATATATTTT
few | . | TRBJ1-2 | 10 | TRBV19 | CASSFGGYTF | TGTGCCAGTAGTTTTGGTGGCTACACCTTC
. | . | TRBJ2-1 | 13 | TRBV6-5 | CASSPSQLNEQFF | TGTGCCAGCAGTCCGTCACAGCTCAATGAGCAGTTCTTC
. | . | TRBJ2-7 | 14 | TRBV5-3 | CARSLFDSTYEQYF | TGTGCCAGAAGCTTGTTTGACAGTACCTACGAGCAGTACTTC
. | TRBD1 | TRBJ2-7 | 14 | TRBV18 | CASSHWDRADEQYF | TGTGCCAGCTCCCACTGGGACAGGGCGGACGAGCAGTACTTC
. | . | TRBJ2-5 | 14 | TRBV2 | CASSENWAGETQYF | TGTGCCAGCAGTGAAAATTGGGCAGGGGAGACCCAGTACTTC
. | . | TRBJ1-1 | 14 | TRBV28 | CASSLQGRSTEAFF | TGTGCCAGCAGTTTACAGGGGAGGAGCACTGAAGCTTTCTTT
. | . | TRBJ1-2 | 14 | TRBV5-6 | CASSPQGGGHGYTF | TGTGCCAGCAGCCCGCAAGGGGGGGGTCATGGCTACACCTTC
. | TRBD1 | TRBJ2-7 | 15 | TRBV28 | CASSQDRGRSYEQYF | TGTGCCAGCAGCCAGGACAGGGGTCGTTCCTACGAGCAGTACTTC
few | . | TRBJ1-5 | 14 | TRBV19 | CASSLGQSNQPQHF | TGTGCCAGTAGCCTTGGGCAGAGCAATCAGCCCCAGCATTTT
. | . | TRBJ2-1 | 18 | TRBV9 | CASSVAGTDVRSYNEQFF | TGTGCCAGCAGCGTAGCCGGGACGGACGTCAGGTCCTACAATGAGCAGTTCTTC
once | TRBD2 | TRBJ2-7 | 17 | TRBV18 | CASSPPGGTSGSYEQYF | TGTGCCAGCTCACCCCCCGGGGGGACTAGCGGGAGTTACGAGCAGTACTTC
. | TRBD1 | TRBJ1-1 | 14 | TRBV5-1 | CASSMTGGNTEAFF | TGCGCCAGCAGCATGACAGGGGGGAACACTGAAGCTTTCTTT
. | . | TRBJ2-7 | 11 | TRBV19 | CASSIENEQYF | TGTGCCAGTAGTATAGAAAACGAGCAGTACTTC
once | . | TRBJ1-2 | 15 | TRBV21-1 | CASSIRDRENYGYTF | TGTGCCAGCAGCATCCGGGACAGGGAGAACTATGGCTACACCTTC
. | . | TRBJ2-5 | 18 | TRBV19 | CASSILRVGRPTQETQYF | TGTGCCAGTAGTATCCTCCGTGTGGGCAGACCCACCCAAGAGACCCAGTACTTC
. | . | TRBJ2-1 | 12 | TRBV4-1 | CASRTSYNEQFF | TGCGCCAGCAGAACTAGCTACAATGAGCAGTTCTTC
. | TRBD2 | TRBJ2-5 | 14 | TRBV25-1 | CASSVTSAVETQYF | TGTGCCAGCAGTGTAACTAGCGCCGTTGAGACCCAGTACTTC
. | . | TRBJ2-5 | 14 | TRBV23-1 | CASSQRTRKETQYF | TGCGCCAGCAGCCAAAGGACAAGAAAAGAGACCCAGTACTTC
. | . | TRBJ2-5 | 17 | TRBV4-3 | CASSQDQGSEFQETQYF | TGCGCCAGCAGCCAAGATCAGGGGTCCGAATTCCAAGAGACCCAGTACTTC
. | TRBD2 | TRBJ2-1 | 15 | TRBV6-5 | CASSTLAGGGREQFF | TGTGCCAGCAGTACCCTAGCGGGGGGTGGACGAGAGCAGTTCTTC
. | TRBD2 | TRBJ2-1 | 15 | TRBV6-6 | CASSDSGSWSNEQFF | TGTGCCAGCAGTGATAGCGGGAGTTGGAGCAATGAGCAGTTCTTC
. | . | TRBJ2-2 | 12 | TRBV13 | CASSFSTGELFF | TGTGCCAGCAGCTTCAGCACCGGGGAGCTGTTTTTT
. | . | TRBJ1-2 | 8 | TRBV7-3 | CASPPSTF | TGTGCCAGCCCACCGTCCACCTTC
. | . | TRBJ1-2 | 13 | TRBV28 | CASSLGGVYGYTF | TGTGCCAGCAGTTTAGGCGGAGTTTATGGCTACACCTTC
. | . | TRBJ2-3 | 12 | TRBV29-1 | CSVGDFPDTQYF | TGCAGCGTGGGGGACTTCCCAGATACGCAGTATTTT
once | TRBD1 | TRBJ1-4 | 15 | TRBV9 | CASSPGQAEREKLFF | TGTGCCAGCAGCCCAGGACAGGCAGAGCGTGAAAAACTGTTTTTT
. | . | TRBJ2-1 | 12 | TRBV19 | CASSINGNEQFF | TGTGCCAGTAGTATTAACGGCAATGAGCAGTTCTTC
. | . | TRBJ2-3 | 15 | TRBV5-1 | CASSLRTASTDTQYF | TGCGCCAGCAGCTTGAGGACTGCTAGCACAGATACGCAGTATTTT
. | . | TRBJ1-1 | 14 | TRBV4-3 | CASSRMIGSTEAFF | TGCGCCAGCAGCCGTATGATAGGGTCCACTGAAGCTTTCTTT
. | . | TRBJ2-1 | 16 | TRBV19 | CASSISLGGSYNEQFF | TGTGCCAGTAGTATATCGCTAGGGGGCTCCTACAATGAGCAGTTCTTC
. | . | TRBJ2-6 | 17 | TRBV9 | CASSINPDFSGANVLTF | TGTGCCAGCAGCATCAACCCCGACTTCTCTGGGGCCAACGTCCTGACTTTC
once | . | TRBJ2-3 | 15 | TRBV5-4 | CASSLAGGGTDTQYF | TGTGCCAGCAGCTTGGCCGGAGGCGGTACAGATACGCAGTATTTT
. | . | TRBJ1-5 | 13 | TRBV6-6 | CASSADGDQPQHF | TGTGCCAGCTCCGCGGACGGGGATCAGCCCCAGCATTTT
. | . | TRBJ2-1 | 14 | TRBV2 | CASSELLPGNEQFF | TGTGCCAGCAGTGAGCTACTACCGGGCAATGAGCAGTTCTTC
. | TRBD2 | TRBJ2-3 | 15 | TRBV5-6 | CASSLGTSGSGTQYF | TGTGCCAGCAGCTTGGGGACTAGCGGGAGCGGTACGCAGTATTTT
. | . | TRBJ2-7 | 16 | TRBV7-7 | CASSLERPSRPYEQYF | TGTGCTAGCAGCTTAGAAAGACCTAGCAGGCCCTACGAGCAGTACTTC
. | . | TRBJ2-2 | 13 | TRBV27 | CASWQHLTGELFF | TGTGCCAGCTGGCAGCATTTAACCGGGGAGCTGTTTTTT
. | TRBD2 | TRBJ2-7 | 12 | TRBV30 | CAWTSGRFEQYF | TGTGCCTGGACTAGCGGGAGGTTCGAGCAGTACTTC
. | . | TRBJ2-7 | 13 | TRBV28 | CASSLSSGVEQYF | TGTGCCAGCAGTTTAAGCTCAGGGGTCGAGCAGTACTTC
. | . | TRBJ2-7 | 15 | TRBV4-2 | CASSQDRPGSYEQYF | TGTGCCAGCAGCCAAGACAGACCAGGGTCTTACGAGCAGTACTTC
once | . | TRBJ1-3 | 13 | TRBV21-1 | CASSKRGNNTIYF | TGTGCCAGCAGCAAAAGGGGGAACAACACCATATATTTT
. | . | TRBJ2-7 | 14 | TRBV4-2 | CASSQSGERNEQYF | TGTGCCAGCAGCCAATCGGGGGAGAGGAACGAGCAGTACTTC
. | . | TRBJ2-3 | 15 | TRBV4-3 | CASSQVEDRTDTQYF | TGCGCCAGCAGCCAAGTTGAGGACCGCACAGATACGCAGTATTTT
. | . | TRBJ1-1 | 19 | TRBV19 | CASSIGLVSLVTLNTEAFF | TGTGCCAGTAGTATAGGCCTCGTCAGTCTTGTGACCTTGAACACTGAAGCTTTCTTT
. | . | TRBJ2-7 | 17 | TRBV9 | CASSVARGGSGDYEQYF | TGTGCCAGCAGCGTAGCCAGAGGGGGCTCGGGAGACTACGAGCAGTACTTC
. | TRBD1 | TRBJ2-7 | 13 | TRBV4-3 | CASSRDRVGEQYF | TGCGCCAGCAGCCGGGACAGGGTCGGCGAGCAGTACTTC